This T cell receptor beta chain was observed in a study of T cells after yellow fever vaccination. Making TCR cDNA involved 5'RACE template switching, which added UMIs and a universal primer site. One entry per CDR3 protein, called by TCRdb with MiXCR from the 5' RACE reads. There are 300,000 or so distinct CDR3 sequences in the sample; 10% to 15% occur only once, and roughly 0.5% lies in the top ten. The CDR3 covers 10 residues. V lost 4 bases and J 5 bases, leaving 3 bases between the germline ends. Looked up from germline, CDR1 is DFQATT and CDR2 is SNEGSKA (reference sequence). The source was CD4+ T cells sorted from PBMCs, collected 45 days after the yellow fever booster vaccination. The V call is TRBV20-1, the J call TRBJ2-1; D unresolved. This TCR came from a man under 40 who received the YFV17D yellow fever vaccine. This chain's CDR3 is CSATDNEQFF. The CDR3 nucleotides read TGCAGTGCTACCGACAATGAGCAGTTCTTC.